This record concerns one T cell receptor beta chain sequence. Its specificity is unknown. V was cut by 4 bases and J by 3 bases, with 10 bases left in between. The CDR3 spans 14 residues. Germline assignment: CDR1 LNHDA and CDR2 SQIVND (reference sequence). Sequencing used immunoSEQ multiplex PCR; TCRdb keeps in-frame clones, though not all of them. The table includes tens of thousands of clones, about 80% detected once. The data derive from a study of T cell responses to AZD1222 COVID-19 vaccine. General observations from the study: Repertoires were sampled only after the peak T cell response. Females made up more of the donors, who were largely white British, and clonal diversity may have come out too low. The reported proportion of spike-specific TCRs targeting unmutated variant regions was nearly half.

Second doses that came at about 4 or about 12 weeks were put together. Sequences were derived from peripheral blood, sampled 28 days after the second AZD1222 dose. The sequence was collected from an adult who received the AZD1222 COVID-19 vaccine. The rearrangement uses TRBV19 and TRBJ2-4, with a possible D match to TRBD2 (6 bases). The CDR3 here is CASSKEGSKNIQYF. CDR3 DNA sequence: TGTGCCAGTAGTAAGGAGGGAAGCAAAAACATTCAGTACTTC.